Given below is one T cell receptor beta chain in context. What antigen it recognizes has not been identified. Per-nucleotide qualities are absent, and no much larger clonotype sits a single base away. The collaborating institutions used their own protocols to collect whole blood in K2EDTA tubes. For TCRbeta analysis, collaborators shipped samples in one of three forms: frozen whole blood, isolated PBMCs, or DNA extracted from either of those sample types. These data come from a study of blood T cell repertoires in COVID-19 (dated by TCRdb to the early 2020s). About the investigation overall: Samples from collaborators originated in the United States, Italy and Spain and spanned both the acute and convalescent phases of COVID-19. The repertoires were released in a freely available public database intended as a resource for research on the immune response to SARS-CoV-2. Deeply sampled blood TCRbeta repertoires from subjects exposed to, actively infected with, or recovered from COVID-19 were included in the dataset. The samples were drawn from two sources: the first 160 participants of the ongoing ImmuneRACE study, and some 1,300 subjects contributed by 6 global collaborators. The material from the prospective study consisted of cDNA or gDNA derived from T cells, B-cell-depleted T cells, or PBMCs. Where available, HLA class I and class II types were obtained from metadata supplied by the sample provider rather than from assay-based typing. Nearly every sample came with metadata listing a de-identified subject ID, COVID-19 status, age in years and sex.

The immunoSEQ Assay, a bias-controlled multiplex PCR, was used to amplify TCRbeta CDR3 regions from genomic DNA. The paper's data handling went like this. The number of nucleated cells in each sample was estimated from the amplification of reference gene primers within the assay. To quantify the absolute abundance of each unique TCRbeta CDR3 rearrangement, sequence reads were collapsed and filtered. For each sample, productive Simpson clonality was calculated as the square root of Simpson's diversity index across productive rearrangements. In TCRdb, the immuneACCESS table is reduced to in-frame sequences with V and J assigned. These tables do not hold every clone; where another copy was compared, an unresolved V gene accounts for under half, and the others remain unexplained. D and trimming were read from the DNA, whereas the V and J calls and clone size are those reported in that table. The sample yields 90,000 to 100,000 clones; roughly 84% were counted once. The ten largest clones add up to 1.5% to 2.5% of the sample.

Spanning cysteine to phenylalanine, the CDR3 consists of 16 amino acids. Here the CDR3 DNA is all that survives: 48 bases in frame from base 1. CDR1 and CDR2 are drawn from the germline V gene: MNHEY, SVGAGI. A distance of 16 bases separates the germline ends of V and J, which lose 4 bases and 6 bases respectively. Broad study findings and their caveats: Clinical and demographic metadata were provided uncurated, with the amount varying by source and participant.

Source material: peripheral blood. Recombination connected TRBV6-5 to TRBJ1-6; no D gene is confidently identified. The clonotype originates from a man between 65 and 79 years old with active or convalescent COVID-19. The CDR3 here reads CASSLSGVALNSPLHF. The sequenced DNA is TGTGCCAGCAGTTTATCCGGGGTAGCCCTTAATTCACCCCTCCACTTT.